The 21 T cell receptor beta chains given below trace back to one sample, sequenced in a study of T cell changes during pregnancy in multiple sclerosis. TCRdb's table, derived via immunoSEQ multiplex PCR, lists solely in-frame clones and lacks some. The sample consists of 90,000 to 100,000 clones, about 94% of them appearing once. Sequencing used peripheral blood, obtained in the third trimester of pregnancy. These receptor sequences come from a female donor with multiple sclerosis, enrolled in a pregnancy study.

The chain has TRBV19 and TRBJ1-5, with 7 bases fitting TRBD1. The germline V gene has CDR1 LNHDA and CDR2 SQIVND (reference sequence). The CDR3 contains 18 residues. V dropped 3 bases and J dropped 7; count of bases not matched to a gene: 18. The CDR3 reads CASSIETEGAVLYQPQHF. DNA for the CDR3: TGTGCCAGTAGTATCGAAACCGAGGGGGCAGTTCTTTACCAGCCCCAGCATTTT.

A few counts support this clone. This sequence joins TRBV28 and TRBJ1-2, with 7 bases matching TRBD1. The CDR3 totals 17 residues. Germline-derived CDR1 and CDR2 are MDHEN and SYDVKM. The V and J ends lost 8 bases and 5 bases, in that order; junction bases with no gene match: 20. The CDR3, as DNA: TGTGCCAGCTCCTCTATACATACCGGGACAGAGCATTATGGCTACACCTTC. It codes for CASSSIHTGTEHYGYTF.

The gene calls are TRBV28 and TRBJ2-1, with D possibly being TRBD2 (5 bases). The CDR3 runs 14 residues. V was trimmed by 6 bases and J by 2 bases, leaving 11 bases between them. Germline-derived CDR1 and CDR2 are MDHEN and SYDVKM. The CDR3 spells CASRLTNPYNEQFF. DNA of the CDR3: TGTGCCAGCAGACTGACTAACCCCTACAATGAGCAGTTCTTC.

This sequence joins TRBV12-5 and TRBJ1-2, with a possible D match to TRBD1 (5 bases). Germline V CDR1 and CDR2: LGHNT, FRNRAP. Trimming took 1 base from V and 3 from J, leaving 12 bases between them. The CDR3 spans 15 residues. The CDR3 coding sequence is TGTGCTAGTGGTTTGGAGGGGAGGGCGGACTATGGCTACACCTTC. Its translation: CASGLEGRADYGYTF. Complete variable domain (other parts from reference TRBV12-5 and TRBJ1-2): DARVTQTPRHKVTEMGQEVTMRCQPILGHNTVFWYRQTMMQGLELLAYFRNRAPLDDSGMPKDRFSAEMPDATLATLKIQPSEPRDSAVYFCASGLEGRADYGYTFGSGTRLTVV.

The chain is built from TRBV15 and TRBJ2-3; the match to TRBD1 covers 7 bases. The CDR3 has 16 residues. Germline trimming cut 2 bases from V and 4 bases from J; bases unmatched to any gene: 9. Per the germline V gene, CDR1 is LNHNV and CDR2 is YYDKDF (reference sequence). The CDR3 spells CATSRSLVTGADTQYF. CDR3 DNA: TGTGCCACCAGCAGATCCTTGGTAACAGGGGCAGATACGCAGTATTTT. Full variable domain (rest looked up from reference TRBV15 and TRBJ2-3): DAMVIQNPRYQVTQFGKPVTLSCSQTLNHNVMYWYQQKSSQAPKLLFHYYDKDFNNEADTPDNFQSRRPNTSFCFLDIRSPGLGDTAMYLCATSRSLVTGADTQYFGPGTRLTVL.

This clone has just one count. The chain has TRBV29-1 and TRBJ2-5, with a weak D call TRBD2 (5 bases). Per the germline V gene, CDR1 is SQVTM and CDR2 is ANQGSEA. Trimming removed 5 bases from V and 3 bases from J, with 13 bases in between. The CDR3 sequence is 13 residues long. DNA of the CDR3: TGCAGCGTTCCCCGGGGTGGGGAAGAGACCCAGTACTTC. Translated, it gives CSVPRGGEETQYF.

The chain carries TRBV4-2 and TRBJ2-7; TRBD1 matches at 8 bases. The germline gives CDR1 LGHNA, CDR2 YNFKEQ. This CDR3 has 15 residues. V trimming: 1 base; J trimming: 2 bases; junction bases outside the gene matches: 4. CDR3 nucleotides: TGTGCCAGCAGCCAAGCCGTACAGGGGGCCTACGAGCAGTACTTC. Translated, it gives CASSQAVQGAYEQYF.

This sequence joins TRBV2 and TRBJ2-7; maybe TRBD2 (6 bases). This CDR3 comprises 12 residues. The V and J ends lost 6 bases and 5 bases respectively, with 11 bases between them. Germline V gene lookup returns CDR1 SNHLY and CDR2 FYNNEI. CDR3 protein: CASRGGGDEQYF. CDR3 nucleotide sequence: TGTGCCAGCAGGGGTGGAGGGGACGAGCAGTACTTC.

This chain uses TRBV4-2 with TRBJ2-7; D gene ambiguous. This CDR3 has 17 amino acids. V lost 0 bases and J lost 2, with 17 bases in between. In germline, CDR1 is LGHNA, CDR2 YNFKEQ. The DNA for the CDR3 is TGTGCCAGCAGCCAAGAGGTAGTGGAGTTAGGCACCTACGAGCAGTACTTC. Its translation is CASSQEVVELGTYEQYF.

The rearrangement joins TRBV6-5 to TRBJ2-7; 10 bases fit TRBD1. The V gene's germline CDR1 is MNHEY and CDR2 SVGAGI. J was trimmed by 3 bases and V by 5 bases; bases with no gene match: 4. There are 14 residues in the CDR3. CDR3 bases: TGTGCCAGCAGTCCCTGGACAGGGGGCTACGAGCAGTACTTC. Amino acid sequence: CASSPWTGGYEQYF.

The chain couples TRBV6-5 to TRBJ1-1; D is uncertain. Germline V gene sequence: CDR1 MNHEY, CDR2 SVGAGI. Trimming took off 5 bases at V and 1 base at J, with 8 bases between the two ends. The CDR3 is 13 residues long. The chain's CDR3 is CASSKTRNTEAFF. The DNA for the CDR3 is TGTGCCAGCAGTAAGACTAGGAACACTGAAGCTTTCTTT.

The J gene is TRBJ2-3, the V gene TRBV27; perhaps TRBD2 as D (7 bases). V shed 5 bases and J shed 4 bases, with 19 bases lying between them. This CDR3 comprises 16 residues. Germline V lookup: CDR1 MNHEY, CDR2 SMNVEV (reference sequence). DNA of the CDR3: TGTGCCAGCAGTGCCCAGGGAGGGGGTGTTGCAGATACGCAGTATTTT. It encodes CASSAQGGGVADTQYF.

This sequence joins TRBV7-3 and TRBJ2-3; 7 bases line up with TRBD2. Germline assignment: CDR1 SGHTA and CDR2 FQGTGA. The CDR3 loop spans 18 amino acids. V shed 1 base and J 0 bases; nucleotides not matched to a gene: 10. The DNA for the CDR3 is TGTGCCAGCAGCTTAAACCCACCTACTAGCGCTAGCACAGATACGCAGTATTTT. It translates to CASSLNPPTSASTDTQYF.

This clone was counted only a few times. Here the CDR3 reads CASYLRGGGYTF. CDR3 DNA: TGTGCCAGCTACCTTCGGGGGGGTGGCTACACCTTC. The V and J genes are TRBV5-4 and TRBJ1-2; perhaps TRBD1 as D (5 bases). The ends were cut back, 7 bases at V and 7 bases at J, with 14 bases in the middle. This CDR3 has 12 residues. Germline V gene lookup returns CDR1 SGHNT and CDR2 YYREEE (reference sequence).

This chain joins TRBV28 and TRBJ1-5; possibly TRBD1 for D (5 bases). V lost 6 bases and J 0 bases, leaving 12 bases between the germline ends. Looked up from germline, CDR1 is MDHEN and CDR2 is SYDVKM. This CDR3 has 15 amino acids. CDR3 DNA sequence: TGTGCCAGCAGCCCAGGGTTTTATAGCAATCAGCCCCAGCATTTT. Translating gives CASSPGFYSNQPQHF. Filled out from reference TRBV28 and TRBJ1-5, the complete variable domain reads DVKVTQSSRYLVKRTGEKVFLECVQDMDHENMFWYRQDPGLGLRLIYFSYDVKMKEKGDIPEGYSVSREKKERFSLILESASTNQTSMYLCASSPGFYSNQPQHFGDGTRLSIL.

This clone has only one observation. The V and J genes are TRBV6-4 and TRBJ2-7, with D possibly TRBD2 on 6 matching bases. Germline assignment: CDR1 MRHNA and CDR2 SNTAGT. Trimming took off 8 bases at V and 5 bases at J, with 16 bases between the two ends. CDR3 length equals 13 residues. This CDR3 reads CASLFYGGNEQYF. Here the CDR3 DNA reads TGTGCCAGCTTATTTTATGGGGGGAACGAGCAGTACTTC.

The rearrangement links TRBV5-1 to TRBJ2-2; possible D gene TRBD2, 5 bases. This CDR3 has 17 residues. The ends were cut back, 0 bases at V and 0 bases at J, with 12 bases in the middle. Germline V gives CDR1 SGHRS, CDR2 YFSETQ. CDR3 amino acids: CASSLEWRTSNTGELFF. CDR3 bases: TGCGCCAGCAGCTTGGAGTGGAGGACTTCGAACACCGGGGAGCTGTTTTTT.

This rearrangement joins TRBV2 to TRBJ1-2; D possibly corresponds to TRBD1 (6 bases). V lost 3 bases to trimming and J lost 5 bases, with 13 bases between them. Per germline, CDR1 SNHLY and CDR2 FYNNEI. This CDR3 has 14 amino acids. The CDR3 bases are TGTGCCAGCAGTGATTTCCAGGGGCGATATGGCTACACCTTC. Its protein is CASSDFQGRYGYTF.

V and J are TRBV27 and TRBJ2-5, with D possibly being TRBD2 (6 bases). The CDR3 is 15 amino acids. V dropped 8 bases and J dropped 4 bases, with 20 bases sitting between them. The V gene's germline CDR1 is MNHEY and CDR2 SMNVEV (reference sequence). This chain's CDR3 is CASAGGLPPAETQYF. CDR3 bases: TGTGCCAGCGCCGGGGGACTCCCCCCCGCAGAGACCCAGTACTTC.

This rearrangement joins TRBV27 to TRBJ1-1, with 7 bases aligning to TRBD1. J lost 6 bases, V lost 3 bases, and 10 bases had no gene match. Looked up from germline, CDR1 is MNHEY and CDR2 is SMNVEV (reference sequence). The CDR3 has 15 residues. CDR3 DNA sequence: TGTGCCAGCAGTTTTTGGGGCAGGGGGGATTCTGAAGCTTTCTTT. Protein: CASSFWGRGDSEAFF.

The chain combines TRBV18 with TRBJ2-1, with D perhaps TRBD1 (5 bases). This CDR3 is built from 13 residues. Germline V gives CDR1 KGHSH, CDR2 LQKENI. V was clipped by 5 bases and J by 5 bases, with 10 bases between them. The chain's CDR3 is CASSRGRDNEQFF. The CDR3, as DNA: TGTGCCAGCTCAAGGGGTCGGGACAATGAGCAGTTCTTC. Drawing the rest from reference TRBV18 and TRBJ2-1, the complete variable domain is NAGVMQNPRHLVRRRGQEARLRCSPMKGHSHVYWYRQLPEEGLKFMVYLQKENIIDESGMPKERFSAEFPKEGPSILRIQQVVRGDSAAYFCASSRGRDNEQFFGPGTRLTVL.